This T cell receptor beta chain was sequenced in a study of molecular identifiers for immune sequencing clone quantification. Study-level points and caveats: Effector cells kept over 97% of their molecules in clones above 20 RNA copies, while naive cells kept under 1% there. Spiked Jurkat TCR RNA equal to one cell could reportedly be picked out among 940,000 or so naive cells. Clone sizes could be underestimated for highly expanded clones when identical TCR molecules share a barcode.

The V end lost 2 bases, the J end lost 1 base, and 11 bases lay between the germline ends. The CDR3 length is 15 residues. Germline V gene data show CDR1 as MDHEN and CDR2 as SYDVKM. This clonotype was counted ten times or more. Its antigen is as yet unknown. TCRdb ran MiXCR on the PCR reads and lists one entry per CDR3 protein. The sample consists of just over 40,000 distinct CDR3 sequences, about 18% of them appearing once. A CD8+CD4-CCR7+CD45RA+ phenotype served as the sorting definition for naive CD8 T cells. Sequencing was performed on naive CD8+ T cells from blood, with Jurkat cell RNA spiked in. Subset meaning: FACS-sorted CD8+CD4-CCR7+CD45RA+ naive T cells. The receptor's source is a human donor in good health. Some libraries in this study had Jurkat cell RNA spiked in. The chain links TRBV28 to TRBJ1-1, with D maybe TRBD1 (6 bases). The CDR3 loop is CASSLTWGQNTEAFF. The CDR3 nucleotides are TGTGCCAGCAGTTTAACCTGGGGGCAGAACACTGAAGCTTTCTTT. The entire variable domain, with the rest obtained from reference TRBV28 and TRBJ1-1, is as follows: DVKVTQSSRYLVKRTGEKVFLECVQDMDHENMFWYRQDPGLGLRLIYFSYDVKMKEKGDIPEGYSVSREKKERFSLILESASTNQTSMYLCASSLTWGQNTEAFFGQGTRLTVV.